The 5 T cell receptor beta chains below all came from one sample that was sequenced in a study of shared clonotypes between healthy human individuals. The table came from immunoSEQ multiplex PCR; TCRdb's copy has only in-frame clones and leaves some out. The sample shows millions of clones, over 85% of them seen only once. Sequencing was performed on naive CD4+ T cells from PBMCs. Sample subset: CD45RA+ positively selected. These TCRs come from a man aged 18 to 30 in good health. Some clones in this sample may be carry-over from other donors' samples.

This chain links TRBV6-1 with TRBJ2-7; 7 bases match TRBD1. The trim removed 7 bases at V and 2 bases at J, leaving 5 bases unmatched. The CDR3 has 13 residues. Germline V gene data show CDR1 as MNHNS and CDR2 as SASEGT. CDR3 bases: TGTGCCAGCAATCGGGACAGCACCTACGAGCAGTACTTC. Protein sequence: CASNRDSTYEQYF.

The rearrangement joins TRBV11-2 to TRBJ2-5; a possible D gene is TRBD2 (6 bases). The CDR3 sequence is 16 residues long. Looked up from germline, CDR1 is SGHAT and CDR2 is FQNNGV. The V and J ends lost 1 base and 4 bases respectively, with 16 bases between them. CDR3 amino acids: CASSLGSGVAVETQYF. CDR3 DNA sequence: TGTGCCAGCAGCTTAGGGTCGGGAGTAGCGGTAGAGACCCAGTACTTC.

This chain links TRBV5-6 with TRBJ2-2; D call uncertain. The CDR3 runs 14 residues. Germline V gene data show CDR1 as SGHDT and CDR2 as YYEEEE. Trimming pared 2 bases from V and 0 bases from J, leaving 5 bases between. The CDR3 DNA is TGTGCCAGCAGCTTCCAGACGAACACCGGGGAGCTGTTTTTT. This codes for CASSFQTNTGELFF.

The V call is TRBV7-2, the J call TRBJ2-7, with 9 nucleotides matching TRBD2. The V segment lost 4 bases and the J segment 1 base; nucleotides outside the gene matches: 5. Germline CDR1 is SGHTA and CDR2 is FQGNSA. The CDR3 contains 15 residues. The CDR3 DNA reads TGTGCCAGCAGCTCTAGCGGGGCCCCTTCCTACGAGCAGTACTTC. Amino acids: CASSSSGAPSYEQYF.

V gene TRBV5-1 combines with J gene TRBJ2-5, with 9 nucleotides matching TRBD1. The CDR3 covers 15 residues. Germline CDR1 reads SGHRS; CDR2 reads YFSETQ. The junction had 7 bases not matched to a gene; V was cut back by 4 bases and J by 3 bases. CDR3 sequence: CASSVGQGIEETQYF. The CDR3 DNA follows: TGCGCCAGCAGCGTCGGACAGGGGATAGAAGAGACCCAGTACTTC.